Listed below are T cell receptor beta chains from one sample, sequenced in a study of T cells expressing NK-cell markers. One entry per CDR3 protein, without DNA, is what TCRdb gives after re-calling the 5' RACE reads. The table for this sample gives approximately 380,000 distinct CDR3 sequences. The sequenced sample was blood T cells: a sorted CD56 or NKG2C T cell subset, CD4+ or CD8+ T cells, or bulk PBMC T cells (not recorded which). These receptors were taken from a man aged 18-69 years in good health. Both conserved end residues are part of each CDR3. Fields, in order: V gene, J gene, CDR3 length, CDR3 protein.

v_call: TRBV7-9; j_call: TRBJ2-7; cdr3_length: 16; cdr3_aa: CASSLVGGRSSYEQYF
v_call: TRBV20-1; j_call: TRBJ1-3; cdr3_length: 15; cdr3_aa: CSATGQAHSGNTIYF
v_call: TRBV14; j_call: TRBJ2-2; cdr3_length: 13; cdr3_aa: CASSQAMAGELFF
v_call: TRBV20-1; j_call: TRBJ2-1; cdr3_length: 14; cdr3_aa: CSASGDYSYNEQFF
v_call: TRBV20-1; j_call: TRBJ1-1; cdr3_length: 16; cdr3_aa: CSARDYRGKMNTEAFF
v_call: TRBV2; j_call: TRBJ2-1; cdr3_length: 15; cdr3_aa: CASSQLAGSPNEQFF
v_call: TRBV6-1; j_call: TRBJ2-5; cdr3_length: 14; cdr3_aa: CASSRDRGKETQYF
v_call: TRBV5-1; j_call: TRBJ1-3; cdr3_length: 14; cdr3_aa: CASSRTGTGNTIYF
v_call: TRBV11-2; j_call: TRBJ2-7; cdr3_length: 15; cdr3_aa: CASSLGRQAPYEQYF
v_call: TRBV12-3/TRBV12-4; j_call: TRBJ2-1; cdr3_length: 15; cdr3_aa: CASSRGGTSYNEQFF
v_call: TRBV28; j_call: TRBJ2-5; cdr3_length: 14; cdr3_aa: CASRKQGLQETQYF
v_call: TRBV28; j_call: TRBJ2-7; cdr3_length: 12; cdr3_aa: CASMGLAVEQYF
v_call: TRBV20-1; j_call: TRBJ2-4; cdr3_length: 17; cdr3_aa: CSARGTGRNLAKNIQYF
v_call: TRBV5-1; j_call: TRBJ2-3; cdr3_length: 15; cdr3_aa: CASSIGTGEADTQYF
v_call: TRBV20-1; j_call: TRBJ1-6; cdr3_length: 14; cdr3_aa: CSARDRGFGSPLHF
v_call: TRBV5-1; j_call: TRBJ2-6; cdr3_length: 18; cdr3_aa: CASSFRWAGSSGANVLTF
v_call: TRBV29-1; j_call: TRBJ1-5; cdr3_length: 14; cdr3_aa: CSAAGTGVNQPQHF
v_call: TRBV7-2; j_call: TRBJ2-7; cdr3_length: 15; cdr3_aa: CASSSSLVLSYEQYF
v_call: TRBV15; j_call: TRBJ2-2; cdr3_length: 14; cdr3_aa: CATSSGRGAGELFF
v_call: TRBV7-9; j_call: TRBJ2-5; cdr3_length: 16; cdr3_aa: CASSLMGEIPGETQYF
v_call: TRBV5-6; j_call: TRBJ2-7; cdr3_length: 17; cdr3_aa: CASSRYLRQGSSYEQYF
v_call: TRBV14; j_call: TRBJ2-7; cdr3_length: 14; cdr3_aa: CASSPQGALYEQYF
v_call: TRBV4-1; j_call: TRBJ2-5; cdr3_length: 18; cdr3_aa: CASSQGGRALTTQETQYF
v_call: TRBV11-2; j_call: TRBJ2-1; cdr3_length: 14; cdr3_aa: CASSPGLARDEQFF
v_call: TRBV6-1; j_call: TRBJ1-2; cdr3_length: 15; cdr3_aa: CASREPGQGGIGYTF
v_call: TRBV7-2; j_call: TRBJ1-2; cdr3_length: 13; cdr3_aa: CASSPGGDYGYTF
v_call: TRBV12-3/TRBV12-4; j_call: TRBJ2-1; cdr3_length: 16; cdr3_aa: CASSSWTSGGRGEQFF
v_call: TRBV6-1; j_call: TRBJ1-3; cdr3_length: 15; cdr3_aa: CASSASGTGENTIYF
v_call: TRBV28; j_call: TRBJ2-7; cdr3_length: 11; cdr3_aa: CASSSLGRQYF
v_call: TRBV7-9; j_call: TRBJ1-1; cdr3_length: 13; cdr3_aa: CASSRESNTEAFF
v_call: TRBV21-1; j_call: TRBJ2-3; cdr3_length: 16; cdr3_aa: CASSNPTPVHTDTQYF
v_call: TRBV7-8; j_call: TRBJ1-1; cdr3_length: 15; cdr3_aa: CASSSRQARNTEAFF
v_call: TRBV6-1; j_call: TRBJ2-3; cdr3_length: 14; cdr3_aa: CASSPGGFTDTQYF
v_call: TRBV18; j_call: TRBJ1-1; cdr3_length: 15; cdr3_aa: CASSPPRTLGSEAFF
v_call: TRBV6-2/TRBV6-3; j_call: TRBJ2-1; cdr3_length: 17; cdr3_aa: CASSTLAGGFFYNEQFF
v_call: TRBV12-3/TRBV12-4; j_call: TRBJ2-7; cdr3_length: 13; cdr3_aa: CASSLSNSYEQYF
v_call: TRBV15; j_call: TRBJ1-2; cdr3_length: 14; cdr3_aa: CATTFDKGNYGYTF
v_call: TRBV4-2; j_call: TRBJ2-7; cdr3_length: 16; cdr3_aa: CASSQEPSRGGGEQYF
v_call: TRBV6-5; j_call: TRBJ2-5; cdr3_length: 14; cdr3_aa: CASSYSGSRETQYF
v_call: TRBV6-1; j_call: TRBJ2-3; cdr3_length: 17; cdr3_aa: CASSERGAESRTDTQYF
v_call: TRBV6-5; j_call: TRBJ2-1; cdr3_length: 15; cdr3_aa: CASSYGQGNVNEQFF
v_call: TRBV7-3; j_call: TRBJ2-7; cdr3_length: 15; cdr3_aa: CASSFRGGASYEQYF
v_call: TRBV19; j_call: TRBJ2-6; cdr3_length: 16; cdr3_aa: CASSRDSSSGANVLTF
v_call: TRBV15; j_call: TRBJ2-5; cdr3_length: 13; cdr3_aa: CATSDGIWETQYF
v_call: TRBV20-1; j_call: TRBJ2-1; cdr3_length: 16; cdr3_aa: CSARDTHGQGVGEQFF
v_call: TRBV19; j_call: TRBJ2-1; cdr3_length: 15; cdr3_aa: CASSVHDPSYNEQFF
v_call: TRBV29-1; j_call: TRBJ2-7; cdr3_length: 16; cdr3_aa: CSAALRLAGPSYEQYF
v_call: TRBV20-1; j_call: TRBJ2-4; cdr3_length: 16; cdr3_aa: CSARVTGGRAKNIQYF
v_call: TRBV5-1; j_call: TRBJ2-3; cdr3_length: 18; cdr3_aa: CASSLGLASGGWTDTQYF
v_call: TRBV20-1; j_call: TRBJ2-3; cdr3_length: 15; cdr3_aa: CSARVMGFDTDTQYF
v_call: TRBV9; j_call: TRBJ2-6; cdr3_length: 16; cdr3_aa: CASSVEAFSGANVLTF
v_call: TRBV5-1; j_call: TRBJ2-3; cdr3_length: 20; cdr3_aa: CASRYRGLAGGPSSTDTQYF
v_call: TRBV5-1; j_call: TRBJ2-7; cdr3_length: 16; cdr3_aa: CASSFRFQGPSYEQYF